Listed below are T cell receptor beta chains from one sample, sequenced in a study of blood T cell repertoires in COVID-19. The repertoire was sequenced with immunoSEQ multiplex PCR; TCRdb's copy has only in-frame clones and lacks some. Of tens of thousands of clones in the sample, roughly 77% were seen once. Material: peripheral blood. The source is a human donor in a cohort sampled during active COVID-19. Each CDR3 is given with its conserved first and last residue. The order of the fields is V gene, J gene, CDR3 protein.

>TRBV11-2|TRBJ1-1
CASSLYSLNTEAFF
>TRBV5-4|TRBJ2-2
CASSTRDRGLFGELFF
>TRBV9|TRBJ2-1
CASSVATSMNEQFF
>TRBV5-6|TRBJ2-7
CASSLVTSGVSYEQYF
>TRBV10-1|TRBJ2-1
CASSPTSGDNEQFF
>TRBV7-6|TRBJ1-2
CASSLDGGVNYGYTF
>TRBV9|TRBJ2-1
CASSVGAGGTYNEQFF
>TRBV2|TRBJ1-1
CASTLQGNTEAFF
>TRBV2|TRBJ2-7
CATQRDRTDYEQYF
>TRBV10-3|TRBJ2-7
CATGLAGGPLEQYF
>TRBV3-1/TRBV3-2|TRBJ2-5
CASSQGWAQVQETQYF
>TRBV19|TRBJ2-3
CASSSEGGTDTQYF
>TRBV6-2/TRBV6-3|TRBJ2-5
CASSNNRGTETQYF
>TRBV5-4|TRBJ2-1
CASSLNAGSRNEQFF
>TRBV5-1|TRBJ2-5
CASSLGLAGETQYF
>TRBV5-1|TRBJ2-7
CASSPAGQVAYEQYF
>TRBV21-1|TRBJ2-5
CASSKSVTGDGETQYF
>TRBV19|TRBJ1-2
CASSTHGQGANYGYTF
>TRBV5-4|TRBJ2-3
CASSLGASESTDTQYF
>TRBV5-1|TRBJ1-1
CASTVQGAGDTEAFF
>TRBV6-4|TRBJ2-3
CASSARTSASTDTQYF
>TRBV19|TRBJ2-2
CASKQGPNTGELFF
>TRBV18|TRBJ2-2
CASSRGQGNTGELFF
>TRBV11-3|TRBJ2-7
CASSLVRDRQYEQYF
>TRBV9|TRBJ2-2
CASSEGLPIWNTGELFF
>TRBV3-1/TRBV3-2|TRBJ2-7
CASSPSSAGGLTYEQYF
>TRBV12-1|TRBJ2-1
CASREGIAGINEQFF
>TRBV9|TRBJ2-1
CASSVVSQSLYNEQFF
>TRBV18|TRBJ1-2
CASSPRDGYTF